Listed here are 16 T cell receptor beta chains from one sample, sequenced in a study of T-cell reconstitution after alpha-beta-depleted transplantation in children. A TCRbeta library incorporating unique molecular identifiers was prepared. A single record per CDR3 protein comes from TCRdb applying MiXCR to the PCR reads. The sample has some 600,000 distinct CDR3 sequences; about an eighth are singletons. This specimen consisted of PBMCs, mostly from graft donor cells, obtained 360 days after TCRalphabeta/CD19-depleted stem cell transplant. The source of these receptors is a male patient younger than 18 who had a stem cell transplant for acute myeloid leukemia, so the T cells may come from the graft donor.

This clonotype has more than one count but fewer than ten. The chain couples TRBV20-1 to TRBJ1-1; D gene ambiguous. Germline CDR1 reads DFQATT; CDR2 reads SNEGSKA (reference sequence). Trimming took off 4 bases at V and 0 bases at J, with 12 bases between the two ends. The CDR3 length is 14 residues. CDR3 residues: CSANSYGLNTEAFF. DNA for the CDR3: TGCAGTGCTAATTCCTACGGGCTGAACACTGAAGCTTTCTTT.

In its sample, this clonotype was seen a few times. The J gene is TRBJ2-7, the V gene TRBV7-6, with TRBD2 matching over 10 bases. V dropped 5 bases and J dropped 5; count of bases not matched to a gene: 9. Germline V gene sequence: CDR1 SGHVS, CDR2 FNYEAQ. This CDR3 has 15 residues. The CDR3 DNA is TGTGCCAGCAGCCTCCCTAGCGGGAGTTCTCACGAGCAGTACTTC. Translation: CASSLPSGSSHEQYF.

The gene calls are TRBV11-2 and TRBJ2-2; D is possibly TRBD1 or TRBD2 (5 bases each). The germline V gene has CDR1 SGHAT and CDR2 FQNNGV. Trimming stripped 10 bases from V and 7 bases from J, with 16 bases between. This CDR3 has 13 residues. The chain's CDR3 is CATGRILFGELFF. The CDR3 bases are TGTGCCACGGGACGCATCCTTTTCGGGGAGCTGTTTTTT.

This clonotype was found many times. In nucleotides, the CDR3 is TGTGCCAGCAGCCAATCACCGGGGCACAGGGAGCAGTACTTC. Translation: CASSQSPGHREQYF. The chain uses TRBV11-3 and TRBJ2-7; D is tentatively TRBD1 or TRBD2 (5 bases each). Per the germline V gene, CDR1 is SGHNT and CDR2 is YENEEA. Trimming took 5 bases from V and 7 from J, leaving 18 bases between them. The CDR3 spans 14 residues.

The CDR3 DNA reads TGCAGCGTTGCTAGCGGGAGTTGGACCTACGAGCAGTACTTC. Its translation: CSVASGSWTYEQYF. The V and J genes are TRBV29-1 and TRBJ2-7; 10 nucleotides match TRBD2. Per the germline V gene, CDR1 is SQVTM and CDR2 is ANQGSEA. The ends lost 4 bases at V and 2 bases at J; junction bases unmatched: 5. The CDR3 contains 14 residues.

This clonotype was counted at least ten times. The chain couples TRBV29-1 to TRBJ2-5; tentatively, D is TRBD1 (6 bases). Trimming stripped 1 base from V and 5 bases from J, with 14 bases between. The CDR3 length is 14 residues. Germline CDR1 reads SQVTM; CDR2 reads ANQGSEA. The DNA of the CDR3 is TGCAGCGTTGAAGTTCCCCAGGGGCCGGAGACCCAGTACTTC. Protein: CSVEVPQGPETQYF. The whole variable domain, filled in from reference TRBV29-1 and TRBJ2-5, reads SAVISQKPSRDICQRGTSLTIQCQVDSQVTMMFWYRQQPGQSLTLIATANQGSEATYESGFVIDKFPISRPNLTFSTLTVSNMSPEDSSIYLCSVEVPQGPETQYFGPGTRLLVL.

The chain carries TRBV5-1 and TRBJ1-1, with D tentatively TRBD1 (5 bases). V was trimmed by 0 bases and J by 5 bases, leaving 11 bases between them. The CDR3 is 14 amino acids. The germline gives CDR1 SGHRS, CDR2 YFSETQ. The CDR3 spells CASSLAGRGTEAFF. For the CDR3, the DNA is TGCGCCAGCAGCTTGGCAGGGCGGGGGACTGAAGCTTTCTTT.

The chain has TRBV15 and TRBJ2-7; 7 nucleotides align to TRBD2. Germline assignment: CDR1 LNHNV and CDR2 YYDKDF (reference sequence). V lost 0 bases and J lost 5; bases outside the gene matches: 4. The CDR3 consists of 14 residues. The CDR3 spells CATSRDRLADEQYF. The CDR3 DNA is TGTGCCACCAGCAGAGATCGCCTAGCGGACGAGCAGTACTTC.

The chain couples TRBV24-1 to TRBJ2-1, with TRBD2 matching over 11 bases. The CDR3 spans 17 residues. Germline loops: CDR1 KGHDR, CDR2 SFDVKD. V was pared by 1 base and J by 4 bases, with 5 bases of the junction left unmatched. CDR3 region: CATSDLGGLAEYNEQFF. DNA for the CDR3: TGTGCCACCAGTGATTTAGGGGGACTAGCGGAGTACAATGAGCAGTTCTTC.

The table lists this clonotype with many counts. The V call is TRBV12-3 or TRBV12-4, the J call TRBJ2-5; 11 positions agree with TRBD2. Trimming cost V 2 bases and J 6 bases; bases outside gene matches: 5. The CDR3 runs 15 residues. The CDR3 loop reads CASSLIAGGRQTQYF. The CDR3 nucleotides read TGTGCCAGCAGTTTAATAGCGGGAGGGCGTCAGACCCAGTACTTC.

The chain employs TRBV7-6 and TRBJ2-3, with 8 bases aligning to TRBD2. The J segment lost 2 bases and the V segment lost 3 bases, leaving 22 bases of the junction unmatched. CDR1 and CDR2 from the germline V gene are SGHVS and FNYEAQ. There are 21 residues in the CDR3. The CDR3 reads CASSFTPTGRWTSLVTDTQYF. As DNA, the CDR3 is TGTGCCAGCAGCTTCACGCCGACGGGACGGTGGACTAGCTTAGTCACAGATACGCAGTATTTT.

The chain recombines TRBV20-1 with TRBJ1-1; TRBD1 agrees at 7 bases. The CDR3 loop spans 13 amino acids. Trimming removed 6 bases from V and 1 base from J; junction bases left unmatched: 5. Per germline, CDR1 DFQATT and CDR2 SNEGSKA (reference sequence). The CDR3 sequence is CSAPGQRNTEAFF. The CDR3 DNA reads TGCAGTGCCCCGGGACAGCGGAACACTGAAGCTTTCTTT.

V usage is TRBV5-1 and J usage is TRBJ2-7; TRBD1 matches at 9 bases. The germline gives CDR1 SGHRS, CDR2 YFSETQ. The CDR3 runs to 17 residues. Trimming removed 4 bases from V and 3 bases from J; junction bases left unmatched: 14. CDR3 amino acids: CASSPRARTGAFYEQYF. For the CDR3, the DNA is TGCGCCAGCAGCCCACGGGCCCGGACAGGGGCCTTCTACGAGCAGTACTTC.

This clonotype has just a few counts. This chain joins TRBV7-3 and TRBJ2-1, with a tentative D call TRBD1 (6 bases). The CDR3 runs 15 residues. Germline V lookup: CDR1 SGHTA, CDR2 FQGTGA. Trimming took off 6 bases at V and 5 bases at J, with 17 bases between the two ends. The DNA for the CDR3 is TGTGCCAGCAGTCAGGGGAGTTGGGGGAACAATGAGCAGTTCTTC. This translates into CASSQGSWGNNEQFF.

This clonotype was seen at least ten times. The CDR3 protein is CASSTQMRLAGAIGELFF. The CDR3 DNA follows: TGTGCCAGCAGTACACAGATGCGGCTAGCGGGAGCTATCGGGGAGCTGTTTTTT. The V gene is TRBV12-3 or TRBV12-4, the J gene TRBJ2-2, with 10 bases fitting TRBD2. There are 18 residues in the CDR3. The junction had 16 bases not matched to a gene; V was cut back by 5 bases and J by 7 bases.

V gene TRBV2 combines with J gene TRBJ1-2; the D is unclear. The V gene's germline CDR1 is SNHLY and CDR2 FYNNEI. The V and J ends lost 6 bases and 3 bases respectively, with 8 bases between them. There are 12 residues in the CDR3. The CDR3 DNA reads TGTGCCAGCAGGGGCTTTGACTATGGCTACACCTTC. Translation gives CASRGFDYGYTF.